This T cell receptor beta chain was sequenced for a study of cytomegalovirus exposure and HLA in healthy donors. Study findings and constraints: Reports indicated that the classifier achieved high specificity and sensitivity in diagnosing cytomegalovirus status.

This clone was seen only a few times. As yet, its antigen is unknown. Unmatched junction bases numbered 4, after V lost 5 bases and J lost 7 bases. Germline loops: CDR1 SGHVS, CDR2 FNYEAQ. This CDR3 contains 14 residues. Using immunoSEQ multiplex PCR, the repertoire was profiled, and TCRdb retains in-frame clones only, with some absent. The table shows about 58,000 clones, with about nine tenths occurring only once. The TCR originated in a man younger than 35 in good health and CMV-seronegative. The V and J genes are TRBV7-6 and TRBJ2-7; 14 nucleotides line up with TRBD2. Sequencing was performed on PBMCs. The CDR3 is CASSPGLAGVEQYF. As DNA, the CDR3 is TGTGCCAGCAGCCCGGGACTAGCGGGAGTTGAGCAGTACTTC.